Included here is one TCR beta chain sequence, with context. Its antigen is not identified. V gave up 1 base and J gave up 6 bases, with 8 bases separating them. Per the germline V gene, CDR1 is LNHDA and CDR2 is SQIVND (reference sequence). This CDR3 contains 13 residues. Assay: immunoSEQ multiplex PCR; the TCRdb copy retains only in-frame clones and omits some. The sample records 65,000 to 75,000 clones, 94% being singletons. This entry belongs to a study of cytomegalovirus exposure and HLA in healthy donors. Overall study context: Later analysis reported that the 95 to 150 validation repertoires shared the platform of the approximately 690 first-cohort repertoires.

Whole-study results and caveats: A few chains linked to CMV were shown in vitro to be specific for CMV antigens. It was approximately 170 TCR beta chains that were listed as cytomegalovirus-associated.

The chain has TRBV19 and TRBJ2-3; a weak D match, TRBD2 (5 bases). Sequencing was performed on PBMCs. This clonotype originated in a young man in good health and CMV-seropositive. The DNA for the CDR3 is TGTGCCAGTAGTATAGCGCAGCGGGATACGCAGTATTTT. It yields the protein CASSIAQRDTQYF.